The source of this T cell receptor (beta chain) is a study of T-cell memory formation after mild COVID-19. Points from the study as a whole: Day 15 to 85 contracting clones showed balanced CD4/CD8; later expanders leaned CD4+.

There are many counts of this clonotype. The target antigen is unknown. Germline V lookup: CDR1 SGHDN, CDR2 FVKESK. The CDR3 runs 13 residues. V lost 4 bases to trimming and J lost 2 bases, with 7 bases between them. A single record per CDR3 protein comes from TCRdb applying MiXCR to the 5' RACE reads. The sample carries about 290,000 distinct CDR3 sequences, approximately 15% recorded once. The sample consisted of PBMCs or a T cell subset sorted from them (not recorded which). This chain links TRBV14 with TRBJ2-3; D call uncertain. This sequence was found in a man between 18 and 29 years old who had mild COVID-19 (a few samples of this study predate the infection). Cell type and time point are not known. The CDR3 loop is CASSPRVTDTQYF. In nucleotides, the CDR3 is TGTGCCAGCAGCCCCCGTGTCACAGATACGCAGTATTTT. The full variable domain, in which reference TRBV14 and TRBJ2-3 provide the parts outside the CDR3, is EAGVTQFPSHSVIEKGQTVTLRCDPISGHDNLYWYRRVMGKEIKFLLHFVKESKQDESGMPNNRFLAERTGGTYSTLKVQPAELEDSGVYFCASSPRVTDTQYFGPGTRLTVL.